The 9 T cell receptor beta chains reported below all come from one sample, sequenced in a study of regulatory T cells in long-lasting Graves disease. Arm-PCR of CDR3 regions with iRepertoire HTBI primers generated TCR beta libraries. MiXCR was run by TCRdb on the multiplex PCR reads, yielding one entry per CDR3 protein. The data contain some 330,000 distinct CDR3 sequences, 20% to 25% of them singletons. Time point described: persistent/refractory GD, antithyroid drugs over 5 years with positive TRAb. The TCR library used RNA extracted from PBMCs. Here the sequenced sample was peripheral blood mononuclear cells (PBMCs), taken when the disease was refractory, from a patient treated with antithyroid drugs. The receptors come from a woman aged 40 to 55 with Graves disease.

About this clonotype: A much larger clone sits a single nucleotide away, making a read error possible. The conserved phenylalanine or tryptophan normally closing the CDR3 is absent here, so this likely arose from a read error. This chain links TRBV15 with TRBJ1-5, with TRBD1 identical over 10 bases. This CDR3 comprises 14 residues. Germline V gene lookup returns CDR1 LNHNV and CDR2 YYDKDF (reference sequence). V shed 6 bases, J shed 9 bases, and the junction held 8 bases outside the gene matches. The CDR3 DNA is TGTGCCACCAGACCGGGACAGGGGTTTTTGCCCCAGCATCTT. This codes for CATRPGQGFLPQHL.

Turning to this clonotype: Given a much more abundant clone one base away, this may be a read error. The J gene is TRBJ2-7, the V gene TRBV5-1; D not certain. CDR1 is SGHRS and CDR2 is YFSETQ in the germline V gene. The CDR3 has 13 residues. The CDR3 DNA reads TGCGCCAACAGCTCAAGGGATGTCTACGAGCAGTACTTC. It encodes CANSSRDVYEQYF.

This clonotype was detected a few times. V is TRBV29-1 and J is TRBJ1-4; no firm D call. CDR3 length equals 11 residues. Looked up from germline, CDR1 is SQVTM and CDR2 is ANQGSEA. Written as DNA, the CDR3 is TGCGGCTGGACCTTCTATGAAAAACTGTTTTTT. Its translation is CGWTFYEKLFF.

A few counts support this clonotype. The chain has TRBV28 and TRBJ1-1; 7 bases line up with TRBD1. Germline V CDR1 and CDR2: MDHEN, SYDVKM. Trimming took 3 bases from V and 1 from J; bases not matched to a gene: 5. CDR3 length equals 15 residues. CDR3 amino acids: CASSFPHRGNTEAFF. CDR3 nucleotides: TGTGCCAGCAGTTTCCCCCACAGGGGGAACACTGAAGCTTTCTTT.

The chain links TRBV28 to TRBJ2-6; 10 nucleotides agree with TRBD1. The CDR3 is made up of 18 amino acids. Losses at the gene ends were 6 bases for V and 2 bases for J; bases not matched to a gene: 10. The V gene's germline CDR1 is MDHEN and CDR2 SYDVKM. This CDR3 is CASRPLTGTGAGANVLTF. The CDR3 DNA reads TGTGCCAGCAGACCGCTAACCGGGACAGGGGCTGGGGCCAACGTCCTGACTTTC.

This clonotype was counted many times. The chain has TRBV28 and TRBJ2-7, with D perhaps matching TRBD1 or TRBD2 (7 bases each). The length of the CDR3 is 14 residues. In germline, CDR1 is MDHEN, CDR2 SYDVKM. Trimming took 3 bases from V and 4 from J, leaving 13 bases between them. CDR3 residues: CASSFDREGYEQYF. As DNA, the CDR3 is TGTGCCAGCAGTTTTGACAGGGAGGGTTACGAGCAGTACTTC.

This clonotype was detected many times. This chain connects TRBV20-1 to TRBJ2-7; D is uncertain. The CDR3 consists of 11 residues. CDR1 is DFQATT and CDR2 is SNEGSKA in the germline V gene (reference sequence). The ends were cut back, 1 base at V and 6 bases at J, with 7 bases in the middle. In DNA, the CDR3 is TGCAGTGCTAGAGCTGGGGTCGAGCAGTACTTC. This encodes CSARAGVEQYF.

This clonotype was picked up many times. The chain couples TRBV7-9 to TRBJ2-5; 8 bases are a match to TRBD1. The CDR3 has 16 residues. Germline lookup yields CDR1 SEHNR and CDR2 FQNEAQ (reference sequence). With 6 bases clipped from V and 4 bases from J, the junction kept 13 bases outside the gene matches. The CDR3 bases are TGTGCCAGCAGACGACAGGGGAACCAAGGCCCAGAGACCCAGTACTTC. Translating it yields CASRRQGNQGPETQYF.

The chain employs TRBV28 and TRBJ1-5, with D unresolved. Germline V gene sequence: CDR1 MDHEN, CDR2 SYDVKM. The CDR3 runs 11 residues. V dropped 2 bases and J dropped 12 bases, with 8 bases sitting between them. The CDR3 loop reads CASSLRGLQHF. The CDR3 DNA follows: TGTGCCAGCAGTTTACGTGGGCTCCAGCATTTT.